What follows are 25 T cell receptor beta chains derived from one specimen sequenced in a study of shared clonotypes between healthy human individuals. TCRdb's copy holds only in-frame clones and misses some; the assay was immunoSEQ multiplex PCR. The data show around 100,000 clones, around 71% seen once. Sequencing was carried out using memory CD8+ T cells sorted from blood. As to subset: CD45RO+ cells pooled with CCR7-negative TemRA cells. These receptor sequences come from a woman aged 25 to 39 in good health.

This clone occurred many times. The V and J genes are TRBV6-4 and TRBJ2-1; unclear D gene. The CDR3 is 13 residues long. V was shortened by 2 bases and J by 7 bases, with 9 bases between the two germline ends. CDR1 and CDR2 from the germline V gene are MRHNA and SNTAGT. In nucleotides, the CDR3 is TGTGCCAGCAGTGACCAAGCGAAGAATGAGCAGTTCTTC. Its translation is CASSDQAKNEQFF.

The chain recombines TRBV19 with TRBJ2-3; 10 bases align to TRBD2. The CDR3 is made up of 14 amino acids. V lost 6 bases and J lost 0; bases outside the gene matches: 0. Germline CDR1 reads LNHDA; CDR2 reads SQIVND (reference sequence). CDR3: CASRTSGSTDTQYF. As DNA, the CDR3 is TGTGCCAGTAGGACTAGCGGGAGCACAGATACGCAGTATTTT.

The V gene is TRBV4-2, the J gene TRBJ1-5, with 9 bases identical to TRBD1. Trimming removed 3 bases from V and 7 bases from J; junction bases left unmatched: 10. CDR1 LGHNA and CDR2 YNFKEQ come from the germline V gene. The CDR3 sequence is 16 residues long. CDR3 nucleotide sequence: TGTGCCAGCAGCCAGGACCCGGGACAGGGAGGACAGCCCCAGCATTTT. Amino acid sequence: CASSQDPGQGGQPQHF.

This clone appeared many times. The rearrangement uses TRBV2 and TRBJ2-1; 11 nucleotides agree with TRBD2. Per the germline V gene, CDR1 is SNHLY and CDR2 is FYNNEI. With V trimmed by 4 bases and J by 9 bases, 11 bases remained unmatched. This CDR3 region has 16 residues. CDR3 sequence reads: CASSVTGVAGGGEQFF. The CDR3 region has the DNA TGTGCCAGCAGTGTAACCGGGGTAGCGGGAGGGGGTGAGCAGTTCTTC.

In this sample, this clone turned up a few times. This chain joins TRBV5-6 and TRBJ2-7; tentatively, D is TRBD1 or TRBD2 (5 bases each). The CDR3 extends over 14 amino acids. V lost 4 bases to trimming and J lost 4 bases, with 15 bases between them. Per germline, CDR1 SGHDT and CDR2 YYEEEE. The chain's CDR3 is CASSPRPGPYEQYF. In DNA, the CDR3 is TGTGCCAGCAGCCCCAGACCGGGACCGTACGAGCAGTACTTC.

This clone has just a few counts. This sequence joins TRBV29-1 and TRBJ2-7, with 11 nucleotides matching TRBD1. V lost 7 bases and J lost 5; bases outside the gene matches: 10. The CDR3 length is 14 residues. CDR1 is SQVTM, CDR2 ANQGSEA, per germline. CDR3 region: CSAQTGTGGHEQYF. The CDR3, as DNA: TGCAGCGCCCAGACCGGGACAGGGGGTCACGAGCAGTACTTC.

The chain recombines TRBV19 with TRBJ2-1; D is perhaps TRBD1 or TRBD2 (5 bases each). V dropped 4 bases and J dropped 5 bases, with 12 bases sitting between them. The CDR3 has 14 amino acids. Looked up from germline, CDR1 is LNHDA and CDR2 is SQIVND (reference sequence). CDR3 sequence: CASSTRDLNNEQFF. The CDR3 DNA sequence: TGTGCCAGTAGTACCCGGGACCTAAACAATGAGCAGTTCTTC.

The gene calls are TRBV6-4 and TRBJ1-5; 9 nucleotides line up with TRBD1. The germline gives CDR1 MRHNA, CDR2 SNTAGT. The V gene end was trimmed by 6 bases and the J gene end by 6 bases; junction bases not matched to a gene: 6. The CDR3 loop spans 14 amino acids. CDR3 in amino acids: CASRGTGISQPQHF. The CDR3 nucleotides read TGTGCCAGCAGGGGGACAGGGATTTCTCAGCCCCAGCATTTT.

This clone was seen ten or more times. The genes are TRBV9 and TRBJ2-3; 7 bases are a match to TRBD2. Germline V CDR1 and CDR2: SGDLS, YYNGEE. This CDR3 is built from 16 residues. J gave up 4 bases and V 5 bases, and 13 bases lay outside the gene matches. CDR3: CASSPIRAGEPDTQYF. CDR3 in DNA: TGTGCCAGCAGTCCTATTCGGGCGGGAGAACCAGATACGCAGTATTTT.

J is TRBJ2-3 and V is TRBV28; the D is unclear. CDR1 is MDHEN, CDR2 SYDVKM, per germline. V lost 3 bases and J 2 bases, leaving 12 bases between the germline ends. This CDR3 spans 15 amino acids. In nucleotides, the CDR3 is TGTGCCAGCAGTTTCTCTGGTATACTCACAGATACGCAGTATTTT. Amino acids: CASSFSGILTDTQYF.

The rearrangement uses TRBV6-1 and TRBJ2-7; D gene unclear. The germline CDR1 and CDR2 sequences are MNHNS and SASEGT. Trimming shortened V by 7 bases and J by 7 bases, and 11 bases separated the two germline ends. The CDR3 has 11 amino acids. The CDR3 protein is CASTSIREQYF. In DNA, the CDR3 is TGTGCCAGCACCAGCATCCGGGAGCAGTACTTC.

This clone is a singleton in its sample. The V call is TRBV13, the J call TRBJ2-7, with TRBD1 matching 7 bases. Looked up from germline, CDR1 is PRHDT and CDR2 is FYEKMQ (reference sequence). The CDR3 contains 14 residues. V trimming: 3 bases; J trimming: 2 bases; junction bases outside the gene matches: 4. CDR3 in DNA: TGTGCCAGCAGCTTGTCGGACAGGACCTACGAGCAGTACTTC. This translates into CASSLSDRTYEQYF. Together with reference TRBV13 and TRBJ2-7, the CDR3 gives the full variable domain: AAGVIQSPRHLIKEKRETATLKCYPIPRHDTVYWYQQGPGQDPQFLISFYEKMQSDKGSIPDRFSAQQFSDYHSELNMSSLELGDSALYFCASSLSDRTYEQYFGPGTRLTVT.

The rearrangement links TRBV19 to TRBJ1-2; D may be TRBD1 (5 bases). Deletions cut 0 bases from V and 4 bases from J, with 15 bases between. CDR1 LNHDA and CDR2 SQIVND come from the germline V gene (reference sequence). The CDR3 spans 16 residues. The CDR3 protein is CASSIDRRGTPYGYTF. The CDR3 DNA reads as TGTGCCAGTAGTATAGATCGTCGGGGGACTCCCTATGGCTACACCTTC.

The table lists this clone with a count of one. This chain links TRBV25-1 with TRBJ2-2; D possibly uses TRBD1 or TRBD2 (5 bases each). V lost 10 bases and J 3 bases, leaving 27 bases between the germline ends. CDR1 is MGHDK, CDR2 SYGVNS, per germline. There are 18 residues in the CDR3. The DNA for the CDR3 is TGTGCCACAAATGCGAATCCCGGGACCCTAAGGGACACCGGGGAGCTGTTTTTT. Translation: CATNANPGTLRDTGELFF.

V gene TRBV2 combines with J gene TRBJ2-7; 7 bases line up with TRBD1. V lost 4 bases to trimming and J lost 2 bases; unmatched junction nucleotides: 5. Germline assignment: CDR1 SNHLY and CDR2 FYNNEI. This CDR3 region has 14 residues. CDR3 residues: CASSGRGTAYEQYF. The CDR3 coding sequence is TGTGCCAGCAGTGGAAGAGGGACAGCCTACGAGCAGTACTTC.

This clone has a single count. This chain links TRBV11-2 with TRBJ1-1; no reliable D call. The CDR3 runs to 12 residues. Per the germline V gene, CDR1 is SGHAT and CDR2 is FQNNGV. V lost 5 bases and J lost 7, with 11 bases in between. The CDR3 here is CASSRNPIEAFF. The CDR3 DNA sequence: TGTGCCAGCAGCCGAAATCCGATTGAAGCTTTCTTT.

The rearrangement joins TRBV18 to TRBJ2-1; 13 positions match TRBD2. The germline V gene encodes CDR1 KGHSH and CDR2 LQKENI. V lost 1 base to trimming and J lost 12 bases; unmatched junction nucleotides: 15. This CDR3 contains 18 residues. The CDR3 region has the DNA TGTGCCAGCTCACCACGTCCATCCGGACTAGCGGGGGCGCCCGGGCAGTTCTTC. Translating it yields CASSPRPSGLAGAPGQFF.

This rearrangement joins TRBV4-1 to TRBJ1-5; no clear D gene. V lost 1 base and J lost 2, with 9 bases in between. The germline gives CDR1 MGHRA, CDR2 YSYEKL. The CDR3 length is 15 residues. CDR3 sequence: CASSQGSIGNQPQHF. CDR3 sequence (DNA): TGCGCCAGCAGCCAAGGGAGCATCGGCAATCAGCCCCAGCATTTT.

This chain links TRBV9 with TRBJ2-7; 15 bases fit TRBD2. From germline, CDR1 is SGDLS and CDR2 YYNGEE. V lost 4 bases to trimming and J lost 7 bases; unmatched junction nucleotides: 9. The length of the CDR3 is 16 residues. DNA of the CDR3: TGTGCCAGCAGCCCATGGACTAGCGGGAGGGCCGGTGAGCAGTACTTC. It specifies CASSPWTSGRAGEQYF.

The gene calls are TRBV5-6 and TRBJ1-2, with D uncertain. Germline CDR1 SGHDT, CDR2 YYEEEE. The CDR3 has 13 residues. V was cut by 2 bases and J by 2 bases, with 7 bases left in between. CDR3: CASSLAPNYGYTF. CDR3 sequence (DNA): TGTGCCAGCAGCTTAGCCCCCAACTATGGCTACACCTTC.

This chain's CDR3 is CASSPGQYSNYGYTF. As DNA, the CDR3 is TGTGCCAGCAGTCCGGGACAGTACTCTAACTATGGCTACACCTTC. The rearrangement uses TRBV27 and TRBJ1-2; 7 bases match TRBD1. J gave up 0 bases and V 5 bases, and 6 bases lay outside the gene matches. CDR1 and CDR2 from the germline V gene are MNHEY and SMNVEV (reference sequence). The CDR3 sequence is 15 residues long.

This clone was picked up a small number of times. V and J are TRBV27 and TRBJ2-7; TRBD1 agrees at 9 bases. The trim removed 5 bases at V and 4 bases at J, leaving 15 bases unmatched. CDR3 length: 17 amino acids. CDR1 and CDR2 from the germline V gene are MNHEY and SMNVEV (reference sequence). This CDR3 is CASSNGQGTLGQYEQYF. DNA for the CDR3: TGTGCCAGCAGTAACGGACAGGGGACCCTCGGGCAGTACGAGCAGTACTTC.

This clone was observed many times. Other DNA sequences in the same sample also yield this CDR3. V and J are TRBV27 and TRBJ2-1; D is uncertain. Germline CDR1 and CDR2: MNHEY and SMNVEV (reference sequence). This CDR3 is 13 amino acids long. The ends were cut back, 2 bases at V and 5 bases at J, with 7 bases in the middle. The CDR3 region is CASSLGRHNEQFF. The CDR3 coding sequence is TGTGCCAGCAGTTTAGGCAGACACAATGAGCAGTTCTTC.

To note about this clone: One end of the junction is discordant with germline, which a read error may explain. CDR3 residues: CASSEADGSVTGELFF. In nucleotides, the CDR3 is TGTGCCAGCAGTGAAGCGGACGGGAGTGTCACCGGGGAGCTGTTTTTT. The chain links TRBV10-3 to TRBJ2-2; D is possibly TRBD2 (6 bases). Germline loops: CDR1 ENHRY, CDR2 SYGVKD. The CDR3 consists of 16 residues.

The sample holds a few counts of this clone. The chain joins TRBV6-1 to TRBJ1-2; 7 bases are a match to TRBD1. Germline V gene lookup returns CDR1 MNHNS and CDR2 SASEGT. This CDR3 has 14 amino acids. Unmatched junction bases numbered 10, after V lost 6 bases and J lost 6 bases. This CDR3 is CASSRQGGSDGYTF. The CDR3 nucleotides are TGTGCCAGCAGCCGACAGGGAGGGTCGGATGGCTACACCTTC.